Listed below are T cell receptor beta chains from one sample, sequenced in a study of OX40 agonist ivuxolimab in advanced cancers. Generated by immunoSEQ multiplex PCR, the TCRdb table keeps only in-frame clones and is missing some. In the table there are some 70,000 clones, about 86% of which are singletons. The source was CD4+ or CD8+ T cells sorted from blood, collected in a trial of the OX40 agonist ivuxolimab. Receptors were obtained from an adult with an advanced solid tumor such as melanoma, head and neck, liver or kidney cancer. Each CDR3 is given with its conserved first and last residue. Fields, in order: J gene, V gene, clone size, CDR3 protein. Only part of the rows carry a size: once, few, many, or a class if the clone is expanded.

TRBJ2-1	TRBV6-1	.	CATGGTLYNEQFF
TRBJ1-1	TRBV5-1	.	CASSLLRQGNTEAFF
TRBJ2-7	TRBV5-4	.	CASSLVGQGWKEQYF
TRBJ1-1	TRBV14	.	CASSQDLGLGGTEAFF
TRBJ1-2	TRBV2	few	CASSEGTHGYTF
TRBJ2-1	TRBV7-3	few	CASSFNAPSGEQFF
TRBJ1-1	TRBV29-1	few	CSVEDAERIGFF
TRBJ1-1	TRBV11-3	once	CASSRGENTEAFF
TRBJ2-5	TRBV19	.	CASSRGSGRAGTQYF
TRBJ2-5	TRBV10-3	.	CATSTSGGEETQYF
TRBJ1-1	TRBV5-1	.	CASSLEAGRTEAFF
TRBJ2-5	TRBV7-2	.	CASSFQRGNQETQYF
TRBJ1-2	TRBV29-1	.	CSVPTWVNYGYTF
TRBJ2-5	TRBV5-4	.	CASSLELAETQYF
TRBJ1-2	TRBV2	.	CASSPGESYGYTF
TRBJ1-3	TRBV7-6	.	CASSLANGAEGNTIYF
TRBJ2-7	TRBV9	.	CASSVAAGVGEQYF
TRBJ2-3	TRBV7-3	.	CASSPRPGITDTQYF
TRBJ1-2	TRBV7-2	.	CASGTAGFLGYGYTF
TRBJ1-1	TRBV18	.	CASSPTGDTEAFF
TRBJ2-5	TRBV5-4	.	CASSLARTSQETQYF
TRBJ2-1	TRBV10-3	.	CAISYNRAYNEQFF
TRBJ2-6	TRBV5-8	.	CASSLSKSGANVLTF
TRBJ1-4	TRBV5-1	.	CASSLNGEVAEKLFF
TRBJ2-3	TRBV14	.	CASSHPSGGPPTDTQYF